This entry concerns a single T cell receptor (beta chain). Its binding antigen is unknown. It has no much larger one-base neighbor in the sample; base qualities were not kept. This sample is part of a study of T cell responses to AZD1222 COVID-19 vaccine (dated by TCRdb to 2020 to 2022). Context from the whole study: Because spike-specific TCR depth and breadth did not differ between the two schedules, AZD1222 recipients who got a second dose at roughly 4 weeks were pooled with those who got a second dose at roughly 12 weeks. Trial participants were enrolled by age into subgroups of 18-55, 56-69 and 70-plus years, and around 150, 29 and 61 TCR-sequenced participants, respectively, were included in these subgroups. TCR sequencing was performed for 230 to 250 trial participants, of whom 207 were given two doses of AZD1222 and around 26 were given two doses of MenACWY control vaccine.

Read against the paper, the sample's time point label means: baseline before first vaccination. Samples from vaccinated people were obtained from the UK trials COV001 and COV002, which included a single-blind randomized controlled phase 2/3 trial of AZD1222 (ChAdOx1 nCoV-19) in healthy adults. For TCRbeta chain sequencing, PBMC samples from trial participants were taken at day 0 and at day 28 after the second dose. The CDR3 regions of human TCRbeta chains were subjected to immunosequencing. On the authors' methods: TCRs in the repertoires were compared against a reference library of SARS-CoV-2-specific TCRs that had been generated with the MIRA antigen-specificity platform. Breadth was defined as the fraction of unique TCRs that were SARS-CoV-2-associated. Depth was defined as the fraction of total T cells that were SARS-CoV-2-associated. Using the MIRA data, every spike-specific TCR was mapped to the spike region that the TCR reacted to and assigned to either a CD4 or a CD8 class. Log10-transformed breadth and depth values were compared by one-way ANOVA with Sidak's multiple comparisons tests. Not all clones reach the TCRdb copy of this immuneACCESS table, which keeps in-frame sequences only. Checked studies attribute under half of the gap to unresolved V genes and leave the rest unexplained. Clonal size and the V and J genes are those of that table, whereas D and trimming came from the DNA. Counted in this sample were approximately 120,000 clones; approximately 90% of them appeared once. The ten largest make up approximately 1.1% of the sample.

The CDR3 numbers 14 residues from cysteine through phenylalanine. Left in the record is the CDR3 DNA by itself, 42 bases read in frame from the first base. V is pared back by 0 bases and J by 8 bases, with 8 bases lying between the germline termini. The germline V gene yields SGHDN for CDR1 and FVKESK for CDR2. What the authors observed across the whole study: No day 14 peak-response samples were available, so repertoires were characterized only after the peak T cell response. Most participants were white British and females outnumbered males, and the authors suggested that clonal diversity may have been underestimated. A significant rise in spike-specific TCR breadth and depth was observed after two AZD1222 doses relative to day 0 and relative to MenACWY recipients. The whole spike protein was spanned by vaccine-associated CD4 TCRs, and dominant responses were seen in regions 160-218 and 743-854. Nearly half of unique spike-specific TCRs reportedly recognized epitopes outside regions mutated in the B.1.351 and B.1.1.7 variants. In the small 56-69-year group, the increase in depth fell short of significance, most likely because of low power. Only five or six AZD1222 recipients were SARS-CoV-2 seropositive at baseline, limiting conclusions about previously exposed vaccinees.

The sequence was obtained from an adult in good health. The V gene is TRBV14 and the J gene is TRBJ1-6; the D gene cannot be resolved reliably. The material was peripheral blood, obtained on day 0 of AZD1222 vaccination. The DNA sequence is TGTGCCAGCAGCCAAGAACGGAGGGATTCACCCCTCCACTTT. It translates as CASSQERRDSPLHF.